The T cell receptor (beta chain) under discussion was sequenced for a study of T-cell reconstitution after alpha-beta-depleted transplantation in children (dated by TCRdb to 2016 to 2017). Looking at the study overall: T-cell immune reconstitution after TCRalphabeta/CD19-depleted allogeneic hematopoietic cell transplantation in children was quantitatively tracked in the study by means of TCR repertoire profiling.

On this clonotype: No antigen is known for it. Base qualities are missing; no much larger clone stands one base away.

A distance of 12 bases separates the germline ends of V and J, which lose 4 bases and 5 bases respectively. The germline V gene yields SGDLS for CDR1 and YYNGEE for CDR2. The CDR3, from cysteine to phenylalanine, totals 14 residues. Only CDR3 DNA remains: 42 bases, in frame from the first base. The library relied on PCR. TCRdb lists the instrument as Illumina HiSeq 2500. To normalize quantification of the TCRbeta repertoire, the TCR libraries were built with molecular barcoding that relied on unique molecular identifiers. TCRdb handled the public reads itself, with Q25 trimming in fastp and clone calling in MiXCR, and kept productive beta chains. Every CDR3 protein is listed once, alongside the most common genes and DNA of its rows. The sample data list roughly 90,000 distinct CDR3 sequences, and 12% of these were observed just once. The ten largest clones capture 11% to 15% of the sample.

This clonotype originated in a human donor who donated a stem cell graft to a child with inherited bone marrow failure. This material consisted of PBMCs from the stem cell graft donor, taken from the stem cell graft. The sequence is built from TRBV9 and TRBJ1-4, with a tentative D gene TRBD1 over 5 matching bases. The CDR3 has the sequence CASSSPGRNEKLFF. The DNA sequence reads TGTGCCAGCAGCTCACCGGGACGGAATGAAAAACTGTTTTTT.